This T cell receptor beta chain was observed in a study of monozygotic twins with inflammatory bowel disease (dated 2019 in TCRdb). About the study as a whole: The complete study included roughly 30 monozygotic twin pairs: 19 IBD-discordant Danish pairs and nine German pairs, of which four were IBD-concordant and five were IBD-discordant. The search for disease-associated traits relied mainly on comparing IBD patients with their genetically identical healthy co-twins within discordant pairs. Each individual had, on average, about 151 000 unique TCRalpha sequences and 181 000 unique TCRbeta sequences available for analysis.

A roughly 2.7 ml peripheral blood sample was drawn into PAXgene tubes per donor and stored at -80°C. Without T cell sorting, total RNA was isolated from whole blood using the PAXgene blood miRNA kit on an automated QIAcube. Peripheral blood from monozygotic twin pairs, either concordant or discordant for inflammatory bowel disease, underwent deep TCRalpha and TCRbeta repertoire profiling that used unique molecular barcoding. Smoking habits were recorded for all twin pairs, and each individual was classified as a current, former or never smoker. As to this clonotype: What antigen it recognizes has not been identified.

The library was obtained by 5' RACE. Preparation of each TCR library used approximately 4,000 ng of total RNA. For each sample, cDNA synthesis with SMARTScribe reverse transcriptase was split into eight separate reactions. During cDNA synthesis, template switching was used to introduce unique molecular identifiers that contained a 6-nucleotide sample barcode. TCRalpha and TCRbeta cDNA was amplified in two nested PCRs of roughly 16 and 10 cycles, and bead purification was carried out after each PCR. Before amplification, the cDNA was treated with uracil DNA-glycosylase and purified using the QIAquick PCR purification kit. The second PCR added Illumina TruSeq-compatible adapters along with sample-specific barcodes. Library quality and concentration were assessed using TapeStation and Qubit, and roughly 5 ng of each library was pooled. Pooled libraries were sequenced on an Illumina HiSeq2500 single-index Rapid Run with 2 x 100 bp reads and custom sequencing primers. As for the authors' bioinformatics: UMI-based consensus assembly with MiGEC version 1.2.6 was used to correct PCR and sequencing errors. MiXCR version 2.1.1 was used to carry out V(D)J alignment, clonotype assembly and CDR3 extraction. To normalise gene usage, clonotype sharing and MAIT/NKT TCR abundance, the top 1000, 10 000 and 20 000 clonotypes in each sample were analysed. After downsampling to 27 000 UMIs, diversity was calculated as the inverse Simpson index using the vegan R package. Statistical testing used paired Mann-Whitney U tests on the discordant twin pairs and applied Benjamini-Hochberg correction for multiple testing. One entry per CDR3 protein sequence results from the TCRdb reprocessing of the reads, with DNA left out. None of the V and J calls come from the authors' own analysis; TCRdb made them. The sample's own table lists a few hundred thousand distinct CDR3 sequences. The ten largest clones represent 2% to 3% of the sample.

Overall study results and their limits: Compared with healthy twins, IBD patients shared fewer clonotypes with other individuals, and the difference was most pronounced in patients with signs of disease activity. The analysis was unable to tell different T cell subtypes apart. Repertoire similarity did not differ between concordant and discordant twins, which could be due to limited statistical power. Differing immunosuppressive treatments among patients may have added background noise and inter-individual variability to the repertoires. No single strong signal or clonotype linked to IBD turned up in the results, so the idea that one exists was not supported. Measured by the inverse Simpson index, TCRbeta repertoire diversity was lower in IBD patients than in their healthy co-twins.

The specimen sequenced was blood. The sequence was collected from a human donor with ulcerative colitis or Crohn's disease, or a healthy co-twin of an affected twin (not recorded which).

The CDR3 protein is CSARSPTEDTGELFF. This sequence uses TRBV20-1 and TRBJ2-2; as DNA is missing, the TRBD1 call by TCRdb cannot be tested. The CDR3 covers 15 residues, taking in both the cysteine and the phenylalanine. No DNA appears here. From a lookup of the germline V gene (reference sequence), CDR1 and CDR2 are DFQATT and SNEGSKA.